In its sample, the clone carrying this T cell receptor beta chain was seen a few times. This sample is part of a study of T-cell memory formation after mild COVID-19. The CDR3 has 16 residues. Trimming cost V 3 bases and J 6 bases; bases outside gene matches: 11. CDR1 is SGDLS, CDR2 YYNGEE, per germline. From the 5' RACE reads, TCRdb called clonotypes with MiXCR, one entry per CDR3 protein. The sample carries about 340,000 distinct CDR3 sequences, approximately 15% recorded once. The specimen sequenced was PBMCs or a T cell subset sorted from them (not recorded which). V usage is TRBV9 and J usage is TRBJ2-1, with TRBD1 matching over 8 bases. The clonotype comes from a man younger than 35 who had mild COVID-19 (a few samples of this study predate the infection). Cell type and time point are not known. In DNA, the CDR3 is TGTGCCAGCAGCGCCCGGAGCCAGGGGGCCACCAATGAGCAGTTCTTC. This codes for CASSARSQGATNEQFF.